This T cell receptor (beta chain) was profiled in a study of blood T cell repertoires in COVID-19. In the study overall: Acute-phase and convalescent COVID-19 samples originated in the United States, Italy and Spain.

Germline trimming cut 3 bases from V and 1 base from J; bases unmatched to any gene: 6. This CDR3 has 16 amino acids. Looked up from germline, CDR1 is MNHEY and CDR2 is SMNVEV (reference sequence). TCRdb's copy holds only in-frame clones and misses some; the assay was immunoSEQ multiplex PCR. The repertoire holds some 120,000 clones, about four fifths seen once, with 8.5% to 12% in the top ten. This clone was seen a handful of times. Specimen: peripheral blood. This receptor was identified in a human donor in a cohort sampled during active COVID-19. The chain joins TRBV27 to TRBJ2-1; 7 nucleotides match TRBD1. CDR3 sequence: CASSFPRQGSYNEQFF. In DNA, the CDR3 is TGTGCCAGCAGTTTCCCCAGACAGGGATCCTACAATGAGCAGTTCTTC.